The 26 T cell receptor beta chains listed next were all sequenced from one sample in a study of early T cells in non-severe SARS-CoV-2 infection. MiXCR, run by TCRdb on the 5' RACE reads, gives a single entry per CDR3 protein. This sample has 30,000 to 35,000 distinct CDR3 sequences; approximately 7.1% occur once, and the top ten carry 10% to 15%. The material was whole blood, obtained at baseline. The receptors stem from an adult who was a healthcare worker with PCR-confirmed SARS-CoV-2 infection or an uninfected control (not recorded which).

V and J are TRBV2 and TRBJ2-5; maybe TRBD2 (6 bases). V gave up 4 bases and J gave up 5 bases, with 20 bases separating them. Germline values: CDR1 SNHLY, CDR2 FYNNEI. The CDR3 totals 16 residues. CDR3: CASSVVVERERETQYF. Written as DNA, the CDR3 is TGTGCCAGCAGTGTTGTTGTGGAACGGGAGCGCGAGACCCAGTACTTC.

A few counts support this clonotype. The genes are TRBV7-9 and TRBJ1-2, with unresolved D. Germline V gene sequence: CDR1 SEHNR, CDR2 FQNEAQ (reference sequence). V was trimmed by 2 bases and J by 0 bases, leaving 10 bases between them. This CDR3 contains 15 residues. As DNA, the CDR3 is TGTGCCAGCAGCTTAAGTAGCAGCCCTAACTATGGCTACACCTTC. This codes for CASSLSSSPNYGYTF.

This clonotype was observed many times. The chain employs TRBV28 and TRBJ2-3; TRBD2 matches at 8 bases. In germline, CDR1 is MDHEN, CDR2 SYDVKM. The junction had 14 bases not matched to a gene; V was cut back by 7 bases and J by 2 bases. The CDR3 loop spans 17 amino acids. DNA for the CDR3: TGTGCCAGCACCCCTCGGACGGGCGGGAGGTTCACAGATACGCAGTATTTT. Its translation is CASTPRTGGRFTDTQYF.

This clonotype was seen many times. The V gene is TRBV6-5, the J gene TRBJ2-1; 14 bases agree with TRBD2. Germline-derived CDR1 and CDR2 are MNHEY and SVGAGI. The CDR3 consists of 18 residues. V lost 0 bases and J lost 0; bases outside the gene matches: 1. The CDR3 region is CASSYSGLAGASYNEQFF. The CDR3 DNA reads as TGTGCCAGCAGTTACTCGGGACTAGCGGGAGCCTCCTACAATGAGCAGTTCTTC.

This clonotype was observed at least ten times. CDR3 sequence reads: CASSEGQPNTEAFF. Here the CDR3 DNA reads TGCGCCAGCAGTGAGGGACAGCCGAACACTGAAGCTTTCTTT. The gene calls are TRBV10-2 and TRBJ1-1; a weak D match, TRBD1 (6 bases). V was shortened by 2 bases and J by 1 base, with 8 bases between the two germline ends. In germline, CDR1 is WSHSY, CDR2 SAAADI. This CDR3 comprises 14 residues.

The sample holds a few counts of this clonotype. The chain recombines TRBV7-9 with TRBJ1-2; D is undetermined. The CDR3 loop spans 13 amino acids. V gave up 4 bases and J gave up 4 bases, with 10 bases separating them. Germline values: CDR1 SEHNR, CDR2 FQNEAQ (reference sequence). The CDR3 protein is CASSSRSSYGYTF. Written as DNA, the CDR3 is TGTGCCAGCAGCTCTAGAAGTAGCTATGGCTACACCTTC.

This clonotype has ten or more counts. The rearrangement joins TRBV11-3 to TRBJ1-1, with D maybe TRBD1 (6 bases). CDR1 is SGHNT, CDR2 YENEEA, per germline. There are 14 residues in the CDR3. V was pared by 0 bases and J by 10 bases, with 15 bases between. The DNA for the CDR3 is TGTGCCAGCAGCTTAGATCCAACAGGGCCCGGAGCTTTCTTT. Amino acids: CASSLDPTGPGAFF.

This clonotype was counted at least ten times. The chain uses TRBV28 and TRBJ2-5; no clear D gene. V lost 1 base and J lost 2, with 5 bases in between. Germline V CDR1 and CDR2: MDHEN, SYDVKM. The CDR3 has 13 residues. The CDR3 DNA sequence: TGTGCCAGCAGTTTATCCCGACAAGAGACCCAGTACTTC. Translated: CASSLSRQETQYF.

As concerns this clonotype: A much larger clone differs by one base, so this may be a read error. CDR3 in amino acids: CASSLFGADTQYF. DNA of the CDR3: TGTGCCAGCAGTTTATTCGGAGCAGATACGCAGTATTTT. The chain has TRBV6-1 and TRBJ2-3; no clear D. Trimming pared 5 bases from V and 4 bases from J, leaving 10 bases between. The CDR3 sequence is 13 residues long. Germline CDR1 is MNHNS and CDR2 is SASEGT.

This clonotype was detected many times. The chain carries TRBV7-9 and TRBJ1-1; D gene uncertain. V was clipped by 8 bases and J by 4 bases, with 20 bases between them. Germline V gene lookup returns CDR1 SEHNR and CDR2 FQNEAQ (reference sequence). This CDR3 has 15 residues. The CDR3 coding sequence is TGTGCCAGCCGCCCCACCCCCTGGGATCCCACTGAAGCTTTCTTT. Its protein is CASRPTPWDPTEAFF. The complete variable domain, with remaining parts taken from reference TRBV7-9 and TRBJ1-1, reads DTGVSQNPRHKITKRGQNVTFRCDPISEHNRLYWYRQTLGQGPEFLTYFQNEAQLEKSRLLSDRFSAERPKGSFSTLEIQRTEQGDSAMYLCASRPTPWDPTEAFFGQGTRLTVV.

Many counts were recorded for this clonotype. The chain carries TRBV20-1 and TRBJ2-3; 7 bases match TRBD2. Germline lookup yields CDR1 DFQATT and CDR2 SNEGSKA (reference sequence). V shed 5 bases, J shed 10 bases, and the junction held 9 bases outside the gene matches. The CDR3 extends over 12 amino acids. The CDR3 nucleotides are TGCAGTGCTCCGACTAGCTTATTCCCGCAGTATTTT. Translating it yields CSAPTSLFPQYF.

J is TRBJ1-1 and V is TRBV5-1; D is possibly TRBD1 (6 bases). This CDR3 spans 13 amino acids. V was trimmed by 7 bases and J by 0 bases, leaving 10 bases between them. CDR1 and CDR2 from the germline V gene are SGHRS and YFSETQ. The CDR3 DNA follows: TGCGCCAGCGGGGACACACTGAACACTGAAGCTTTCTTT. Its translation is CASGDTLNTEAFF.

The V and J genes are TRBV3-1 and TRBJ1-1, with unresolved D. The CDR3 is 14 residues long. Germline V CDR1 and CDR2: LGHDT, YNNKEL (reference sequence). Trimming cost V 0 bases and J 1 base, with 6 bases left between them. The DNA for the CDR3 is TGTGCCAGCAGCCAAGAAGGAGAGAACACTGAAGCTTTCTTT. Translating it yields CASSQEGENTEAFF. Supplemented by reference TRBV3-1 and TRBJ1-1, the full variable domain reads DTAVSQTPKYLVTQMGNDKSIKCEQNLGHDTMYWYKQDSKKFLKIMFSYNNKELIINETVPNRFSPKSPDKAHLNLHINSLELGDSAVYFCASSQEGENTEAFFGQGTRLTVV.

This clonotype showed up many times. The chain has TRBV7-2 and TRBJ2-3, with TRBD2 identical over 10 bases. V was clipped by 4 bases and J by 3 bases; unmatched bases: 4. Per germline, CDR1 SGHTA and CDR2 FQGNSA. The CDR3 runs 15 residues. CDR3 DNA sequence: TGTGCCAGCAGCTCTCTTAGCGGGAGGACAGATACGCAGTATTTT. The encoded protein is CASSSLSGRTDTQYF.

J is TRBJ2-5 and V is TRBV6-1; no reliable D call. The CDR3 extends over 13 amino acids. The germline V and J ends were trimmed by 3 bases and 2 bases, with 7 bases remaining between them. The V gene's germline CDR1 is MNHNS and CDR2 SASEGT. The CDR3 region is CASSDGPQETQYF. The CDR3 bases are TGTGCCAGCAGTGATGGCCCGCAAGAGACCCAGTACTTC.

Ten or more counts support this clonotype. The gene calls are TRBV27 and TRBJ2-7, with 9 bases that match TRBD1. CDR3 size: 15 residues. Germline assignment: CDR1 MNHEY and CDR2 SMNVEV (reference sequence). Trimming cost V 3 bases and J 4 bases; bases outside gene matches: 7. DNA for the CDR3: TGTGCCAGCAGTTTCCGCGGGACAGGGATATACGAGCAGTACGTC. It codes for CASSFRGTGIYEQYV.

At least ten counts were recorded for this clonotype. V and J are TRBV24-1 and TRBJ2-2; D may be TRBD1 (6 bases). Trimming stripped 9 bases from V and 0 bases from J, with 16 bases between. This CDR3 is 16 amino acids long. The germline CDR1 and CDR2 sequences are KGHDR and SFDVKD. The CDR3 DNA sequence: TGTGCCACCGGTCCCGTGCAGGGGCCGAACACCGGGGAGCTGTTTTTT. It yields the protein CATGPVQGPNTGELFF.

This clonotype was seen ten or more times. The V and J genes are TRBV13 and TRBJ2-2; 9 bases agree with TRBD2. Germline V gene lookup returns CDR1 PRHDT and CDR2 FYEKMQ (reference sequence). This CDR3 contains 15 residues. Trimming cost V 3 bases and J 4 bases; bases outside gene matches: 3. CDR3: CASSLRGRATGELFF. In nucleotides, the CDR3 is TGTGCCAGCAGCTTGCGCGGGAGGGCCACCGGGGAGCTGTTTTTT.

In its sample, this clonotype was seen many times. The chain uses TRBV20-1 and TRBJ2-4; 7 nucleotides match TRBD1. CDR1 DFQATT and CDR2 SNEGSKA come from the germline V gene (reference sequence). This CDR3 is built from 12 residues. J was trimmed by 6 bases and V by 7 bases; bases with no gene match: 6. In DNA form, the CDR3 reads TGCAGTGTCCCGACAGGGACAAACATTCAGTACTTC. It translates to CSVPTGTNIQYF.

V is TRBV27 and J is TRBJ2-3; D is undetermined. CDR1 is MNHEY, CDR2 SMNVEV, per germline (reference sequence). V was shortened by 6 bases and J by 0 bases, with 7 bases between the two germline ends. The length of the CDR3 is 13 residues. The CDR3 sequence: CASSPGSTDTQYF. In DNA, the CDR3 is TGTGCCAGCAGCCCTGGTAGCACAGATACGCAGTATTTT.

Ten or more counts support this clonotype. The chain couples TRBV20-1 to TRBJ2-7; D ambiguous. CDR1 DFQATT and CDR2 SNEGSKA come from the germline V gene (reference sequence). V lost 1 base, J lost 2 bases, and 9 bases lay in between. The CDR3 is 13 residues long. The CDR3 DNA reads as TGCAGTGCTAGAGGTCTAGGTACCTACGAGCAGTACTTC. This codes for CSARGLGTYEQYF.

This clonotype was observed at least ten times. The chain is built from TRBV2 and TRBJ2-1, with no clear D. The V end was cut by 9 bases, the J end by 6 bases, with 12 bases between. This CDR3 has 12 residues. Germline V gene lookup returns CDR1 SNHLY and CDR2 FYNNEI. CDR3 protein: CASILVANEQFF. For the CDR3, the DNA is TGTGCCAGTATATTAGTGGCCAATGAGCAGTTCTTC.

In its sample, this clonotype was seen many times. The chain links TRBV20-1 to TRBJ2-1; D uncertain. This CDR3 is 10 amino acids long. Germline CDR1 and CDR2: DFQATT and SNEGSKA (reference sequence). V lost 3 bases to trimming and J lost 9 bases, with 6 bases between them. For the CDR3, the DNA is TGCAGTGCTAGCGGCCGTGAGCAGTTCTTC. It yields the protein CSASGREQFF.

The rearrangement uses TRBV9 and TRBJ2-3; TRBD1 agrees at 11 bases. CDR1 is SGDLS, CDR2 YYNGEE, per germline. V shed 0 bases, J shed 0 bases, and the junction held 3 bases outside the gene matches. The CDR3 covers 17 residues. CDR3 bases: TGTGCCAGCAGCGTAGAGGGGACAGGGGGTAGCACAGATACGCAGTATTTT. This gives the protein CASSVEGTGGSTDTQYF.

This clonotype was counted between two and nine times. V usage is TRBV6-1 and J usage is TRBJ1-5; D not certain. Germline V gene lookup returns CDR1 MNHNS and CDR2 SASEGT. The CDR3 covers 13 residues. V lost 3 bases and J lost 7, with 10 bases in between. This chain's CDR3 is CASSDGRRQPQHF. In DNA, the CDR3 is TGTGCCAGCAGTGATGGCAGGAGGCAGCCCCAGCATTTT.

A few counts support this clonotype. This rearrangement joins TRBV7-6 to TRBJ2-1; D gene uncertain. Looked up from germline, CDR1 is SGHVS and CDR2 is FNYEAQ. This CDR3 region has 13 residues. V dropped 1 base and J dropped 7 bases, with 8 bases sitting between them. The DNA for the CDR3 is TGTGCCAGCAGCTTAGGAATTGGGAATGAGCAGTTCTTC. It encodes CASSLGIGNEQFF.